A selection of T cell receptor beta chains follows, all from one sample in a study of blood T cell repertoires in COVID-19. The assay was immunoSEQ multiplex PCR, and TCRdb's table has in-frame clones only and misses some. This table has 210,000 or so clones, approximately 80% appearing once. The material sequenced was PBMCs or T cells enriched from blood (not recorded which). These TCRs come from a man younger than 45 with acute COVID-19. CDR3s include the opening cysteine and the closing phenylalanine or tryptophan. A D gene is named only where the DNA matches it firmly. Only some rows state a clone size, as once, few, many or a class for expanded clones.

D gene,J gene,clone size,V gene,CDR3 DNA,CDR3 protein
.,TRBJ1-6,few,TRBV10-3,TGTGCCATCAGTGAGCAGGGTGAAATACCCCTCCACTTT,CAISEQGEIPLHF
TRBD1,TRBJ1-1,.,TRBV19,TGTGCCAGTAGTATTACAGGGGGCGCTGAAGCTTTCTTT,CASSITGGAEAFF
TRBD1,TRBJ2-7,.,TRBV25-1,TGTGCCAGCAGTGAAGGCGGACAGGGGAAAGGATCGGGATACGAGCAGTACTTC,CASSEGGQGKGSGYEQYF
.,TRBJ2-6,.,TRBV10-2,TGCGCCAGCAGTCCCGTCTCTGGGGCCAACGTCCTGACTTTC,CASSPVSGANVLTF
TRBD2,TRBJ2-1,.,TRBV7-3,TGTGCCAGCAGCCTCACCCTTAGCGGGGCCGAGCAGTTCTTC,CASSLTLSGAEQFF
TRBD1,TRBJ1-3,.,TRBV30,TGTGCCTGGAGTAGGGACAGTGGCTCTGGAAACACCATATATTTT,CAWSRDSGSGNTIYF
.,TRBJ1-4,once,TRBV5-6,TGTGCCAGCAGCTTGGAGGGGGTTTCCAAGGAAAAACTGTTTTTT,CASSLEGVSKEKLFF
.,TRBJ1-2,.,TRBV12-3/TRBV12-4,TGTGCCAGCAGTCCCGCGGTGGGTTATGGCTACACCTTC,CASSPAVGYGYTF
.,TRBJ1-2,.,TRBV9,TGTGCCAGCAGCGCGCAGGGTGCTAACTATGGCTACACCTTC,CASSAQGANYGYTF
.,TRBJ1-1,once,TRBV2,TGTGCCGACCGGGAAGGTTGGACTGAAGCTTTCTTT,CADREGWTEAFF